This TCR beta chain was sequenced during a study of siplizumab effects on memory and regulatory T cells. General observations from the study: Left unconfirmed was the suppressive function of proliferating Tregs from siplizumab cultures. Among mappable alloreactive CD4+ clones, the Treg-derived fraction averaged around 70% with siplizumab versus approximately 26% in controls. Naive T cells were seen as more diverse than memory cells and as major alloresponse contributors.

About this clone itself: Its specificity is unknown.

TCRdb keeps only in-frame clones here, not all; method: immunoSEQ multiplex PCR. The repertoire consists of 85,000 or so clones, with around 93% occurring once and the leading ten covering less than 20%. Germline CDR1 and CDR2: MDHEN and SYDVKM. The CDR3 has 14 residues. The V gene lost 7 bases and the J gene lost 0 bases, with 13 bases spanning the gap. The receptor was derived from a human donor in good health. The specimen sequenced was CD8+ T cells sorted from blood. V usage is TRBV28 and J usage is TRBJ2-7; no reliable D call. In nucleotides, the CDR3 is TGTGCCAGCACCCCCGGCCAGCTCTCCTACGAGCAGTACTTC. This sequence encodes CASTPGQLSYEQYF.